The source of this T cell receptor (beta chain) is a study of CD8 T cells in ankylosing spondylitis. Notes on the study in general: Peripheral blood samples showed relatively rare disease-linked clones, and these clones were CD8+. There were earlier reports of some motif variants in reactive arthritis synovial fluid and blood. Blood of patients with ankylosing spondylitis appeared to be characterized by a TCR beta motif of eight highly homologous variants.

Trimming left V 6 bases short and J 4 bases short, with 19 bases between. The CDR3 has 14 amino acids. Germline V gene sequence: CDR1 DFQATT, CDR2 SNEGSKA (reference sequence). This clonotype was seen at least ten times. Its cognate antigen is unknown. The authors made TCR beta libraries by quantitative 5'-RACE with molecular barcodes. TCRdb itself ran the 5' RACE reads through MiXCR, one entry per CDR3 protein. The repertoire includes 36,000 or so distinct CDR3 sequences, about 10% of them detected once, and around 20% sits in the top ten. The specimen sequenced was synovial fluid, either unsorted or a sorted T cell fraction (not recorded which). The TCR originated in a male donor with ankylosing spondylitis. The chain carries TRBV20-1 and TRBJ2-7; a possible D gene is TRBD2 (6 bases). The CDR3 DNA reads TGCAGTGCAGACGGGGACTCCTCGCCATACGAGCAGTACTTC. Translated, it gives CSADGDSSPYEQYF.